Sequencing of this T cell receptor beta chain was carried out in a study of T cells in Graves' hyperthyroidism and ophthalmopathy. The CDR3 runs to 13 residues. V was cut by 3 bases and J by 4 bases, with 7 bases left in between. This clonotype was detected ten times or more. Researchers amplified the TCR beta CDR3 regions from RNA transcripts. First-round RT-PCR targeting the TCR CDR3 was performed with the HTBI primer set. TCRdb re-called the multiplex PCR reads through MiXCR, storing one row per CDR3 protein. The sample lists 450,000 to 650,000 distinct CDR3 sequences, more than 15% occurring once.

This receptor was taken from a young woman with Graves' ophthalmopathy. This chain links TRBV12-3 or TRBV12-4 with TRBJ2-1; no clear D. The sample comprised blood. CDR3 DNA: TGTGCCAGCAGTTTTGGGGATTACAATGAGCAGTTCTTC. It specifies CASSFGDYNEQFF.